The source of this T cell receptor beta chain is a study of shared clonotypes between healthy human individuals. Profiling relied on immunoSEQ multiplex PCR, and the TCRdb table lists in-frame clones only, not all of them. The sample lists about 230,000 clones; 50% to 75% were seen once. The germline V and J ends were trimmed by 2 bases and 2 bases, with 14 bases remaining between them. Germline V gene data show CDR1 as ENHRY and CDR2 as SYGVKD. This CDR3 is built from 16 residues. The rearrangement links TRBV10-3 to TRBJ2-3; the D gene could be TRBD1 or TRBD2 (5 bases each). The sample consisted of memory CD4+ T cells sorted from blood. The subset: CD45RA-negative fraction. The TCR comes from a man aged 25 to 45 in good health. The CDR3, as DNA: TGTGCCATCAGTGAGGTCCTGGACGGGGCCACAGATACGCAGTATTTT. It codes for CAISEVLDGATDTQYF.